This entry is about one TCR beta chain. These data come from a study of human T cells and chemical hapten exposure. About the research overall: Patients had diphenylcyclopropenone applied to the scalp weekly throughout the approximately 24-week study. Across samples, TCR yields varied, mostly owing to small differences in pooled library volumes.

Time point in this sample: patch test 1, 2 weeks after DPC sensitization. Sample treatment: therapeutic diphenylcyclopropenone sensitization with weekly scalp DPC. In the authors' methods: Sampled TCR counts reached a median of roughly 100,000 per sample, with values ranging from 23,224 to 690,600. Via MiXCR, TCRdb re-called the RACE reads, giving one row per CDR3 protein. V and J calls and clone size were set by TCRdb, not the authors. The data contain under 200,000 distinct CDR3 sequences, about 15% of them singletons. Germline lookup yields CDR1 SGHKS and CDR2 YYEKEE (reference sequence). V gave up 0 bases and J gave up 7 bases, with 17 bases separating them. This CDR3 is 17 amino acids long.

This clonotype was obtained from a woman in her 30s with alopecia areata. Some clones in this sample may be carry-over from other donors' samples. The chain carries TRBV5-5 and TRBJ1-6, with a tentative D call TRBD1 (6 bases). The source material was whole blood, sampled in connection with sensitization to the hapten diphenylcyclopropenone (DPC). CDR3 residues: CASSLGAGQSNNSPLHF. The CDR3 nucleotides are TGTGCCAGCAGCTTGGGGGCAGGACAGTCGAACAATTCACCCCTCCACTTT.